The 16 T cell receptor beta chains in this list originate from one sample, sequenced in a study of response to subunit inactivated influenza vaccine. TCRdb called the RT-PCR reads again in MiXCR, with one record for every CDR3 protein. The data show 860,000 or so distinct CDR3 sequences, with 21% seen just once and roughly 10% held by the top ten. The sample was PBMCs from blood, taken approximately 5 days after vaccination. These receptors originate from a man in his fifties or sixties who received an inactivated influenza vaccine.

This clonotype was found many times. V and J are TRBV6-1 and TRBJ2-3; D might be TRBD1 or TRBD2, each matching 5 bases. The CDR3 contains 13 residues. Germline V lookup: CDR1 MNHNS, CDR2 SASEGT. V shed 1 base and J shed 3 bases, with 5 bases lying between them. CDR3 in amino acids: CASSEGGTDTQYF. CDR3 DNA: TGTGCCAGCAGTGAAGGGGGGACAGATACGCAGTATTTT.

This chain links TRBV7-6 with TRBJ2-1, with D perhaps assigned TRBD1 or TRBD2 (6 bases each). V gave up 1 base and J gave up 6 bases, with 10 bases separating them. Germline CDR1 reads SGHVS; CDR2 reads FNYEAQ. The CDR3 covers 14 residues. CDR3 in amino acids: CASSLVEGVNEQFF. For the CDR3, the DNA is TGTGCCAGCAGCTTAGTGGAGGGGGTCAATGAGCAGTTCTTC.

The gene calls are TRBV20-1 and TRBJ2-5; 15 nucleotides match TRBD2. This CDR3 has 17 amino acids. In germline, CDR1 is DFQATT, CDR2 SNEGSKA (reference sequence). Trimming at V came to 6 bases and at J to 5 bases, leaving 13 bases not matched to a gene. The CDR3 spells CSAPGLAGGLIHETQYF. The CDR3 region has the DNA TGCAGTGCGCCCGGACTAGCGGGGGGGCTGATTCACGAGACCCAGTACTTC.

This clonotype was seen a few times. J is TRBJ1-6 and V is TRBV5-1; 7 bases are a match to TRBD1. With V trimmed by 0 bases and J by 10 bases, 4 bases remained unmatched. CDR1 SGHRS and CDR2 YFSETQ come from the germline V gene. This CDR3 has 14 amino acids. The CDR3 is CASSLEQGGSPLHF. CDR3 sequence (DNA): TGCGCCAGCAGCTTGGAGCAGGGGGGCTCACCCCTCCACTTT.

The chain has TRBV29-1 and TRBJ2-5, with D perhaps being TRBD1 or TRBD2 (6 bases each). The CDR3 is 14 amino acids. The V and J ends lost 4 bases and 8 bases respectively, with 20 bases between them. CDR1 and CDR2 (germline): SQVTM, ANQGSEA. The DNA for the CDR3 is TGCAGCGTTGTTCCCCCCGGACGGGGGCCTACCCAGTACTTC. It codes for CSVVPPGRGPTQYF.

V is TRBV7-9 and J is TRBJ2-7; the match to TRBD1 covers 10 bases. Germline CDR1 SEHNR, CDR2 FQNEAQ (reference sequence). The CDR3 totals 15 residues. The ends lost 3 bases at V and 2 bases at J; junction bases unmatched: 4. The CDR3 sequence is CASSLQTGGPYEQYF. CDR3 coding DNA: TGTGCCAGCAGCTTGCAGACAGGGGGCCCCTACGAGCAGTACTTC.

The chain joins TRBV27 to TRBJ2-1, with 9 bases matching TRBD1. Germline CDR1 and CDR2: MNHEY and SMNVEV (reference sequence). The CDR3 loop spans 16 amino acids. V shed 2 bases and J 8 bases; nucleotides not matched to a gene: 10. The chain's CDR3 is CASSLPGTGSLDEQFF. The CDR3 DNA is TGTGCCAGCAGTTTACCGGGGACAGGGAGTCTCGATGAGCAGTTCTTC.

This clonotype appeared a few times. The V call is TRBV30, the J call TRBJ2-5; D perhaps matches TRBD1 (7 bases). V lost 4 bases, J lost 5 bases, and 17 bases lay in between. In germline, CDR1 is GTSNPN, CDR2 SVGIG (reference sequence). The CDR3 is made up of 14 amino acids. The CDR3 is CAWTKTGAGETQYF. DNA for the CDR3: TGTGCCTGGACAAAAACAGGGGCGGGGGAGACCCAGTACTTC.

This clonotype was observed a few times. J is TRBJ2-2 and V is TRBV7-9; D is uncertain. Trimming removed 2 bases from V and 5 bases from J, with 12 bases in between. CDR3 length: 15 amino acids. CDR1 SEHNR and CDR2 FQNEAQ come from the germline V gene (reference sequence). The CDR3 nucleotides read TGTGCCAGCAGCTTACGGAGATCTGGGACCGGGGAGCTGTTTTTT. Residues: CASSLRRSGTGELFF.

In this sample, this clonotype turned up a few times. The chain has TRBV7-9 and TRBJ1-2; D might be TRBD1 (6 bases). There are 14 residues in the CDR3. Trimming shortened V by 2 bases and J by 8 bases, and 15 bases separated the two germline ends. Germline-derived CDR1 and CDR2 are SEHNR and FQNEAQ (reference sequence). For the CDR3, the DNA is TGTGCCAGCAGCTTAAGAGGCAGGGGACTGGGCTACACCTTC. It specifies CASSLRGRGLGYTF.

In this sample, this clonotype turned up once. The chain combines TRBV19 with TRBJ2-7; D uncertain. V lost 1 base and J 4 bases, leaving 11 bases between the germline ends. Looked up from germline, CDR1 is LNHDA and CDR2 is SQIVND (reference sequence). The CDR3 spans 14 residues. DNA for the CDR3: TGTGCCAGTAGTATAGTGTGGCCCGCTTACGAGCAGTACTTC. It encodes CASSIVWPAYEQYF.

The chain has TRBV28 and TRBJ2-7, with D uncertain. Deletions cut 6 bases from V and 0 bases from J, with 15 bases between. This CDR3 has 15 amino acids. CDR1 MDHEN and CDR2 SYDVKM come from the germline V gene. This chain's CDR3 is CASSPMRQLSYEQYF. The CDR3 DNA follows: TGTGCCAGCAGCCCAATGAGGCAACTCTCCTACGAGCAGTACTTC.

This clonotype was found a few times. The chain recombines TRBV6-2 or TRBV6-3 with TRBJ2-5, with 11 positions matching TRBD1. V shed 8 bases, J shed 4 bases, and the junction held 9 bases outside the gene matches. There are 15 residues in the CDR3. Germline V lookup: CDR1 MNHEY, CDR2 SVGEGT. The CDR3 bases are TGTGCCAGCCGAAGACCCGGGACAGGGGGAGAGACCCAGTACTTC. As protein: CASRRPGTGGETQYF.

V is TRBV7-7 and J is TRBJ1-5; no definite D call. Germline V gives CDR1 SSHAT, CDR2 FNYEAQ (reference sequence). The CDR3 has 16 residues. Deletions cut 1 base from V and 2 bases from J, with 12 bases between. CDR3 protein: CASSLVPGTGNQPQHF. CDR3 nucleotide sequence: TGTGCCAGCAGCTTAGTCCCGGGTACGGGCAATCAGCCCCAGCATTTT.

In its sample, this clonotype was seen many times. This chain joins TRBV12-3 or TRBV12-4 and TRBJ2-2; no clear D gene. With 5 bases removed from V and 4 bases from J, the gap between germline ends came to 11 bases. This CDR3 contains 14 residues. CDR3 residues: CASSPPDLTGELFF. The CDR3 region has the DNA TGTGCCAGCAGTCCCCCGGACCTCACCGGGGAGCTGTTTTTT.

The CDR3 loop is CASSPGVTFYEQYF. CDR3 nucleotide sequence: TGTGCCAGCAGTCCGGGGGTTACTTTCTACGAGCAGTACTTC. This chain connects TRBV28 to TRBJ2-7, with a weak D call TRBD2 (6 bases). The CDR3 runs to 14 residues. Germline CDR1 and CDR2: MDHEN and SYDVKM. Trimming left V 5 bases short and J 3 bases short, with 14 bases between.